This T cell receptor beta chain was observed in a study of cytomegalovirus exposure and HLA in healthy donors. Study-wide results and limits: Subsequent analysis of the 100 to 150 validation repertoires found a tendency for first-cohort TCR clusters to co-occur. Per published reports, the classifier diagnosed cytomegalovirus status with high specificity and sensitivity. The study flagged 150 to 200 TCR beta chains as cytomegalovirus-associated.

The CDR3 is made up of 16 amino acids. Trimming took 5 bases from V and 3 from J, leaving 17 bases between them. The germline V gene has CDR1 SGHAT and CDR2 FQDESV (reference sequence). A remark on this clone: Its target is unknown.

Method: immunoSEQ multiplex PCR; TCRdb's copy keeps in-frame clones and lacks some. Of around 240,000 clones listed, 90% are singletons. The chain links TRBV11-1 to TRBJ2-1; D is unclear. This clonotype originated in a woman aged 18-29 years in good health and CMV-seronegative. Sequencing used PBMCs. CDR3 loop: CASSRSRQAYYNEQFF. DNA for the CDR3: TGTGCCAGCAGCCGAAGTCGGCAGGCGTACTACAATGAGCAGTTCTTC.